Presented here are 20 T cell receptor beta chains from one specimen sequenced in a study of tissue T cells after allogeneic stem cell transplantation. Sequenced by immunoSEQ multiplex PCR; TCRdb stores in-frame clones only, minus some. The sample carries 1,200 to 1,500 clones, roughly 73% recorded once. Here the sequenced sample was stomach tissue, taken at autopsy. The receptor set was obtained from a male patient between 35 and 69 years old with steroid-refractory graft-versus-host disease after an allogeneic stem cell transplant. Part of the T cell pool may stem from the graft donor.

This CDR3 is CASSPLGIYF. CDR3 DNA: TGTGCCAGCAGCCCCCTCGGCATATATTTT. The chain employs TRBV12-3 or TRBV12-4 and TRBJ1-3; unclear D gene. Trimming shortened V by 6 bases and J by 12 bases, and 9 bases separated the two germline ends. The CDR3 is made up of 10 amino acids.

The CDR3 coding sequence is TGTGCCAGCGGGTGGACAGGGGATAGCAATCAGCCCCAGCATTTT. Amino acids: CASGWTGDSNQPQHF. The chain combines TRBV7-2 with TRBJ1-5, with 9 bases fitting TRBD1. Germline V gene sequence: CDR1 SGHTA, CDR2 FQGNSA. CDR3 size: 15 residues. Trimming cost V 8 bases and J 0 bases; bases outside gene matches: 5.

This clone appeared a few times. The CDR3 bases are TGTGCCAGCAGCTCTACAGGGGGCGCGAGTCCCTACGAGCAGTACTTC. Its protein product is CASSSTGGASPYEQYF. The chain joins TRBV5-4 to TRBJ2-7; 9 bases line up with TRBD1. The germline V gene encodes CDR1 SGHNT and CDR2 YYREEE (reference sequence). V was pared by 3 bases and J by 2 bases, with 9 bases of the junction left unmatched. The CDR3 runs 16 residues. Full variable domain (missing parts from reference TRBV5-4 and TRBJ2-7): ETGVTQSPTHLIKTRGQQVTLRCSSQSGHNTVSWYQQALGQGPQFIFQYYREEENGRGNFPPRFSGLQFPNYSSELNVNALELDDSALYLCASSSTGGASPYEQYFGPGTRLTVT.

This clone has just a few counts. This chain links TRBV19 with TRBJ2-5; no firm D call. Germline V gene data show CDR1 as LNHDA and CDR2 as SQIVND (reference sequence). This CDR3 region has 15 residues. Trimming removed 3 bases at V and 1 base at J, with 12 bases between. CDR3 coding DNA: TGTGCCAGTAGTATGACCCTGTCGGTCCAAGAGACCCAGTACTTC. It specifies CASSMTLSVQETQYF. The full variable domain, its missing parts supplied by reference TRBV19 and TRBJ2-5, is DGGITQSPKYLFRKEGQNVTLSCEQNLNHDAMYWYRQDPGQGLRLIYYSQIVNDFQKGDIAEGYSVSREKKESFPLTVTSAQKNPTAFYLCASSMTLSVQETQYFGPGTRLLVL.

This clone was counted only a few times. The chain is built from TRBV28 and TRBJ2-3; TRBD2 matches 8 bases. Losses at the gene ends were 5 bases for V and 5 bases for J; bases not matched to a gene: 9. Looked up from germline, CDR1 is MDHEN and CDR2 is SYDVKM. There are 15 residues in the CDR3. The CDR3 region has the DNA TGTGCCAGCAGTAGGACCGGGGGGGCGGGAGATACGCAGTATTTT. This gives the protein CASSRTGGAGDTQYF.

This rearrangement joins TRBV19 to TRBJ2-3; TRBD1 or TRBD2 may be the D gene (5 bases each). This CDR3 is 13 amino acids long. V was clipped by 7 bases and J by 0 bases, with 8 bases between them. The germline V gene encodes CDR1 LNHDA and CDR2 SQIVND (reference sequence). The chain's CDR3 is CASTRDSTDTQYF. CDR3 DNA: TGTGCCAGTACAAGGGACAGCACAGATACGCAGTATTTT.

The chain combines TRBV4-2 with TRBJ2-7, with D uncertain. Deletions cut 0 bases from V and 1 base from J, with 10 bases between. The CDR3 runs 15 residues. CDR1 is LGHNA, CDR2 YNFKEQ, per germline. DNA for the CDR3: TGTGCCAGCAGCCAAGATAAACCTTCTTCCTACGAGCAGTACTTC. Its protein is CASSQDKPSSYEQYF.

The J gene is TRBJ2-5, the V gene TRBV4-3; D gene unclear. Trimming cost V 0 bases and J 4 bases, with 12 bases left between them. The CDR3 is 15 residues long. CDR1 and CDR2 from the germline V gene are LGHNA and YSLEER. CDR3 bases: TGCGCCAGCAGCCAAGATCGGGCCAGTGTAGAGACCCAGTACTTC. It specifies CASSQDRASVETQYF.

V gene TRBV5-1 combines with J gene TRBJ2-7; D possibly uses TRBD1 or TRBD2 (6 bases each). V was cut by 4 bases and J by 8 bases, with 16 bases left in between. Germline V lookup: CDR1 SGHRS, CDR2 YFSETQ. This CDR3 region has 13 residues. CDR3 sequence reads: CASSPGGQDKQYF. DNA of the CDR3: TGCGCCAGCAGCCCCGGGGGACAAGATAAGCAGTACTTC.

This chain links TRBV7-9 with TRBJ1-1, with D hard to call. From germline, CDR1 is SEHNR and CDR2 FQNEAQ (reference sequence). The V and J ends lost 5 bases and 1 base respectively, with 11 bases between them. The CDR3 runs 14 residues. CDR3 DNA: TGTGCCAGCAGCCTTCGGACGGCGAACACTGAAGCTTTCTTT. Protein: CASSLRTANTEAFF.

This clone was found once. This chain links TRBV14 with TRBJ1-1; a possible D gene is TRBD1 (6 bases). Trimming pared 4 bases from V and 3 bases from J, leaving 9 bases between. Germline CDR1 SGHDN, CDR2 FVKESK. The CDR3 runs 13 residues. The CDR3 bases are TGTGCCAGCAGCCCTAGGACAGACACTGAAGCTTTCTTT. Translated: CASSPRTDTEAFF. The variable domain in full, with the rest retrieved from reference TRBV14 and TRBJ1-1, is EAGVTQFPSHSVIEKGQTVTLRCDPISGHDNLYWYRRVMGKEIKFLLHFVKESKQDESGMPNNRFLAERTGGTYSTLKVQPAELEDSGVYFCASSPRTDTEAFFGQGTRLTVV.

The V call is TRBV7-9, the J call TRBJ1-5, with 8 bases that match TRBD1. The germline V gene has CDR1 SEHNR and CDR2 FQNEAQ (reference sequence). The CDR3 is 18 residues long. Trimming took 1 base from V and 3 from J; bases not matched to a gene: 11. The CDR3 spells CASSLGSGGQGDNQPQHF. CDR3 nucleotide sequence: TGTGCCAGCAGCTTAGGTTCTGGTGGACAGGGCGACAATCAGCCCCAGCATTTT.

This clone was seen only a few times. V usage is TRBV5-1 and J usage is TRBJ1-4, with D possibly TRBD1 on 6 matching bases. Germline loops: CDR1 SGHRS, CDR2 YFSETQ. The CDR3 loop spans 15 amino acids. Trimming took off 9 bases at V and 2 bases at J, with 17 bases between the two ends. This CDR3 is CATGPGGGTNEKLFF. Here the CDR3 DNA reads TGCGCCACAGGGCCCGGAGGGGGGACTAATGAAAAACTGTTTTTT.

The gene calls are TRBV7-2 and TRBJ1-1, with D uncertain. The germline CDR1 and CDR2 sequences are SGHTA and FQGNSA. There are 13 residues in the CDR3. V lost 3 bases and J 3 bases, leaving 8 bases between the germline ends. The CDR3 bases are TGTGCCAGCAGCTTGCCGAGGGACACTGAAGCTTTCTTT. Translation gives CASSLPRDTEAFF.

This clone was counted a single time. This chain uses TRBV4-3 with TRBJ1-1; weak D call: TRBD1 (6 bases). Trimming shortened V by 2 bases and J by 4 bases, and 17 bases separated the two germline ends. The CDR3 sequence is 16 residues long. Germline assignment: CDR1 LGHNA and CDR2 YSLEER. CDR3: CASSQSRGVSSTEAFF. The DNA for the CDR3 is TGCGCCAGCAGCCAATCAAGGGGGGTTTCAAGCACTGAAGCTTTCTTT.

DNA of the CDR3: TGTGCCATCAGTGAGGGGCTGGACAGGGCCCTCTACGAGCAGTACTTC. Its translation: CAISEGLDRALYEQYF. The chain has TRBV10-3 and TRBJ2-7; 8 bases match TRBD1. This CDR3 is built from 16 residues. V shed 2 bases and J 3 bases; nucleotides not matched to a gene: 9. CDR1 and CDR2 from the germline V gene are ENHRY and SYGVKD.

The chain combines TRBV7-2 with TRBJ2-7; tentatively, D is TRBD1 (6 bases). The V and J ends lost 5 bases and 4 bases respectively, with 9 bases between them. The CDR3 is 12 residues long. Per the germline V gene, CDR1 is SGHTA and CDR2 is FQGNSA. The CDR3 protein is CASSMDSYEQYF. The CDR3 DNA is TGTGCCAGCAGCATGGACAGTTACGAGCAGTACTTC.

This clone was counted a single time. CDR3 bases: TGTGCCTGGAGGACTCTAGCGGTGGGGTGGACAGATACGCAGTATTTT. Translating gives CAWRTLAVGWTDTQYF. The chain has TRBV30 and TRBJ2-3; 7 positions match TRBD2. Trimming cost V 3 bases and J 3 bases; bases outside gene matches: 12. CDR3 size: 16 residues. Germline CDR1 is GTSNPN and CDR2 is SVGIG (reference sequence).

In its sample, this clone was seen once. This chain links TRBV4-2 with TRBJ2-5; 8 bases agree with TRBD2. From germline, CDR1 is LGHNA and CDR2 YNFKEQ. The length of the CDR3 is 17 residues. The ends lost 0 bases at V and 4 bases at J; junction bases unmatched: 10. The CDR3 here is CASSQDPLADQGETQYF. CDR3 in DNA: TGTGCCAGCAGCCAAGATCCACTAGCGGATCAGGGAGAGACCCAGTACTTC.

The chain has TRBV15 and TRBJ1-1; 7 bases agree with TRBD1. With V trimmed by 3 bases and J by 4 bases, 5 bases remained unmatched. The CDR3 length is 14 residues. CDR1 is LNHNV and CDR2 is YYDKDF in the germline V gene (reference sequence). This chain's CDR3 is CATSSLTGSTEAFF. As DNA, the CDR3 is TGTGCCACCAGCAGCCTGACAGGGAGCACTGAAGCTTTCTTT.